This T cell receptor beta chain emerged from a study of T cell responses to AZD1222 COVID-19 vaccine. Unmatched junction bases numbered 7, after V lost 1 base and J lost 7 bases. The V gene's germline CDR1 is LGHDT and CDR2 YNNKEL (reference sequence). This CDR3 is built from 17 residues. Some clones are missing from TCRdb's copy, which holds only in-frame ones; the method was immunoSEQ multiplex PCR. The data hold roughly 200,000 clones, with approximately 86% observed a single time. The source was peripheral blood, collected on day 0 of AZD1222 vaccination. The source is an adult in good health. V and J are TRBV3-1 (or the pseudogene TRBV3-2) and TRBJ2-2; TRBD2 agrees at 12 bases. CDR3 coding DNA: TGTGCCAGCAGCCAAGCCGAGGGACTAGCGGGTCACGGGGAGCTGTTTTTT. It encodes CASSQAEGLAGHGELFF.